This TCR beta chain was obtained from a study of T cell responses to AZD1222 COVID-19 vaccine. Findings and caveats of the study: The sample set comprised mostly white British donors with more females, and clonal diversity was possibly underestimated. Repertoires in all cases were sampled only once the peak T cell response had passed. There were vaccine-associated CD4 TCRs across spike, dominant at 160-218 and 743-854.

Looked up from germline, CDR1 is SEHNR and CDR2 is FQNEAQ (reference sequence). The ends lost 5 bases at V and 6 bases at J; junction bases unmatched: 6. The CDR3 is 14 residues long. Regarding this clone: Antigen unknown.

The table came from immunoSEQ multiplex PCR; TCRdb's copy has only in-frame clones and leaves some out. The sample yields around 58,000 clones, 65% to 90% seen once. This sequence originates from an adult in good health. The sequences come from peripheral blood, collected on day 0 of AZD1222 vaccination. The rearrangement links TRBV7-9 to TRBJ2-3, with 9 bases fitting TRBD1. CDR3 region: CASSPTGGRDTQYF. The DNA for the CDR3 is TGTGCCAGCAGCCCAACAGGGGGCCGGGATACGCAGTATTTT.